The T cell receptor (beta chain) described here comes from a study of early T cells in non-severe SARS-CoV-2 infection listed by TCRdb under 2021. Broadly, across the study: Because TCR sequencing was done on bulk RNA from unsorted whole blood, the alpha and beta chains could not be paired. Broad study findings and their caveats: VDJdb matching was skewed toward anti-spike CD8 responses and likely underestimated virus-specific expansions by missing private and CD4 specificities.

V was cut back by 1 base and J by 3 bases, leaving a gap of 10 bases between them. Reading from cysteine to phenylalanine, the CDR3 counts 15 amino acids. The CDR3 DNA has 45 bases and is translated from base 1. The germline V gene (reference sequence) sets CDR1 to LNHDA and CDR2 to SQIVND. In the case of this clonotype: Its antigen is unknown. Qualities for individual bases were not recorded, and no much larger clone is one base off.

The library was generated by 5' RACE. Sequencing relied on a NextSeq 500. Unique molecular identifiers were attached to individual cDNA molecules in the TCR library protocol so that sequencing error and PCR bias could be corrected. Both TCR alpha and beta chains were sequenced, and tight co-correlation was observed between alpha and beta sequence abundances in each sample. Processing in the source paper ran as follows. Decombinator V4 was used to annotate the V gene, J gene and CDR3 of the TCR sequences. Expanded TCRs were defined as changing significantly between any two time points under a Poisson model with p below 0.0001. Abundances of TCRs were expressed as counts per million after normalisation to the total number of TCRs sequenced in each sample. TRAV1-2 paired with TRAJ12, TRAJ20 or TRAJ33 defined MAIT TCRs, while TRAV10 paired with TRAJ18 defined iNKT TCRs. VDJdb, accessed on 1 November 2021, was searched for TCRs annotated for CMV, EBV and SARS-CoV-2, and TCRs annotated for more than one antigen were excluded. TCRdb's own reprocessing of the public reads used fastp at Q25 and MiXCR and kept productive beta chains. Records with the same CDR3 protein are collapsed into one entry carrying the most frequent genes and DNA. These V and J calls are TCRdb output, not the study's own analysis. In this sample the table shows 55,000 to 80,000 distinct CDR3 sequences, around 13% of which occur a single time. The ten largest clones capture 1.3% to 1.5% of the sample.

Set within a cohort of healthcare workers in London, UK, this nested case-control study involved weekly PCR testing of nasopharyngeal swabs along with blood sampling. Healthcare workers were enrolled in the week of the UK lockdown, from 23 to 31 March 2020, and were followed every week for up to roughly 15 weeks. This material consisted of whole blood, taken at baseline. Recombination linked TRBV19 to TRBJ2-4; the D gene cannot be resolved reliably. The sequence came from an adult who was a healthcare worker with PCR-confirmed SARS-CoV-2 infection or an uninfected control (not recorded which). The DNA is TGTGCCAGTAGTATAGGTATCATTTTCAAAAACATTCAGTACTTC. Protein translation: CASSIGIIFKNIQYF.